The 30 T cell receptor beta chains below were found in one sample sequenced in a study of immune cell composition in non-small cell lung cancer. Some clones are missing from TCRdb's copy, which holds only in-frame ones; the method was immunoSEQ multiplex PCR. The sample yields more than 3,000 clones, about 82% seen once. The sequencing sample was made of lung tumor tissue. These receptors were taken from a human donor with non-small cell lung cancer.

J is TRBJ2-5 and V is TRBV7-9; TRBD2 aligns across 7 bases. The CDR3 runs 15 residues. V trimming: 1 base; J trimming: 1 base; junction bases outside the gene matches: 3. The germline gives CDR1 SEHNR, CDR2 FQNEAQ (reference sequence). The CDR3 sequence is CASSLVLAAQETQYF. Here the CDR3 DNA reads TGTGCCAGCAGCTTAGTTCTAGCGGCCCAAGAGACCCAGTACTTC.

This sequence joins TRBV7-8 and TRBJ2-1; D may be TRBD2 (7 bases). The CDR3 has 15 residues. V was cut by 5 bases and J by 5 bases, with 16 bases left in between. Looked up from germline, CDR1 is SGHVS and CDR2 is FQNEAQ. The CDR3 region has the DNA TGTGCCAGCAGCCCTAGGGGGGGAGCCAACAATGAGCAGTTCTTC. This sequence encodes CASSPRGGANNEQFF. The entire variable domain, with the rest obtained from reference TRBV7-8 and TRBJ2-1, is as follows: GAGVSQSPRYKVAKRGQDVALRCDPISGHVSLFWYQQALGQGPEFLTYFQNEAQLDKSGLPSDRFFAERPEGSVSTLKIQRTQQEDSAVYLCASSPRGGANNEQFFGPGTRLTVL.

This chain connects TRBV9 to TRBJ2-1; D ambiguous. Trimming removed 2 bases from V and 0 bases from J, with 6 bases in between. Germline CDR1 SGDLS, CDR2 YYNGEE. This CDR3 is 14 amino acids long. The CDR3 spells CASSVTGSYNEQFF. In DNA form, the CDR3 reads TGTGCCAGCAGCGTGACTGGCTCCTACAATGAGCAGTTCTTC.

The chain links TRBV7-6 to TRBJ1-4; TRBD1 aligns across 8 bases. V was pared by 2 bases and J by 5 bases, with 1 base of the junction left unmatched. The germline gives CDR1 SGHVS, CDR2 FNYEAQ. This CDR3 region has 14 residues. CDR3 loop: CASSLTGGNEKLFF. The CDR3, as DNA: TGTGCCAGCAGCTTAACAGGGGGGAATGAAAAACTGTTTTTT.

The rearrangement joins TRBV5-6 to TRBJ1-4, with 8 bases matching TRBD1. The CDR3 runs to 15 residues. CDR1 SGHDT and CDR2 YYEEEE come from the germline V gene. J was trimmed by 6 bases and V by 0 bases; bases with no gene match: 4. CDR3: CASSLGQGSDEKLFF. The CDR3, as DNA: TGTGCCAGCAGCTTGGGACAGGGGTCGGATGAAAAACTGTTTTTT.

The gene calls are TRBV10-1 and TRBJ2-7, with 10 bases identical to TRBD2. Trimming at V came to 8 bases and at J to 7 bases, leaving 11 bases not matched to a gene. CDR3 size: 14 residues. Germline-derived CDR1 and CDR2 are WNHNN and SYGVQD (reference sequence). The CDR3 spells CASRAGTSDGEQYV. The CDR3 DNA reads TGCGCCAGCCGCGCCGGGACTAGCGATGGAGAGCAGTACGTC.

The chain combines TRBV19 with TRBJ2-3, with a possible D match to TRBD2 (5 bases). This CDR3 has 14 residues. Trimming took off 5 bases at V and 0 bases at J, with 9 bases between the two ends. In germline, CDR1 is LNHDA, CDR2 SQIVND (reference sequence). The CDR3 DNA is TGTGCCAGTAGTGGACTCTCTAGCACAGATACGCAGTATTTT. Encoded protein: CASSGLSSTDTQYF.

The chain recombines TRBV5-6 with TRBJ2-5; maybe TRBD2 (6 bases). Trimming took off 4 bases at V and 9 bases at J, with 16 bases between the two ends. This CDR3 comprises 13 residues. In germline, CDR1 is SGHDT, CDR2 YYEEEE. The CDR3 DNA reads TGTGCCAGCAGCCCGACTAGACTGGGGGCCCAGTACTTC. Translation gives CASSPTRLGAQYF.

The chain links TRBV7-2 to TRBJ2-1; 9 bases align to TRBD2. Trimming cost V 8 bases and J 8 bases; bases outside gene matches: 10. This CDR3 has 14 amino acids. Germline lookup yields CDR1 SGHTA and CDR2 FQGNSA. The CDR3 nucleotides are TGTGCCAGCGGGTTGGCGGGGGGGCCCCATGAGCAGTTCTTC. Translation: CASGLAGGPHEQFF. Based on the CDR3 plus reference TRBV7-2 and TRBJ2-1, the full variable domain is GAGVSQSPSNKVTEKGKDVELRCDPISGHTALYWYRQSLGQGLEFLIYFQGNSAPDKSGLPSDRFSAERTGGSVSTLTIQRTQQEDSAVYLCASGLAGGPHEQFFGPGTRLTVL.

The V gene is TRBV29-1, the J gene TRBJ2-2; perhaps TRBD2 as D (6 bases). V lost 7 bases, J lost 4 bases, and 13 bases lay in between. This CDR3 region has 13 residues. CDR1 and CDR2 from the germline V gene are SQVTM and ANQGSEA. The CDR3 nucleotides read TGCAGCGCCGGGGACTTGGGCACCGGGGAGCTGTTTTTT. It specifies CSAGDLGTGELFF.

J is TRBJ2-1 and V is TRBV11-3, with 14 positions matching TRBD2. With V trimmed by 3 bases and J by 5 bases, 6 bases remained unmatched. Germline values: CDR1 SGHNT, CDR2 YENEEA. This CDR3 has 17 amino acids. The CDR3 nucleotides are TGTGCCAGCAGCTTTAGAGGGACTAGCGGGGGAAACAATGAGCAGTTCTTC. Amino acids: CASSFRGTSGGNNEQFF.

This clone was found once. The V and J genes are TRBV6-5 and TRBJ2-1, with D unresolved. Trimming took off 1 base at V and 8 bases at J, with 9 bases between the two ends. CDR1 is MNHEY and CDR2 is SVGAGI in the germline V gene. The CDR3 totals 13 residues. For the CDR3, the DNA is TGTGCCAGCAGTTACTTATCGCGGCATGAGCAGTTCTTC. This sequence encodes CASSYLSRHEQFF.

V gene TRBV7-2 combines with J gene TRBJ2-2; TRBD2 aligns across 8 bases. The CDR3 covers 15 residues. The germline V gene encodes CDR1 SGHTA and CDR2 FQGNSA. J lost 2 bases, V lost 5 bases, and 4 bases had no gene match. DNA for the CDR3: TGTGCCAGCAGCCGTAGCGGGGACAACACCGGGGAGCTGTTTTTT. Its translation is CASSRSGDNTGELFF.

The rearrangement joins TRBV7-6 to TRBJ2-5, with a tentative D call TRBD1 (5 bases). From germline, CDR1 is SGHVS and CDR2 FNYEAQ. Trimming pared 5 bases from V and 1 base from J, leaving 14 bases between. The CDR3 loop spans 15 amino acids. The CDR3 spells CASSKSGSAQETQYF. DNA of the CDR3: TGTGCCAGCAGCAAATCAGGGTCGGCCCAAGAGACCCAGTACTTC.

This clone showed up just a few times. The chain combines TRBV27 with TRBJ1-2; 9 bases align to TRBD1. CDR1 MNHEY and CDR2 SMNVEV come from the germline V gene (reference sequence). The CDR3 length is 15 residues. Trimming at V came to 5 bases and at J to 7 bases, leaving 11 bases not matched to a gene. The CDR3: CASSQQGASTSGYTF. CDR3 DNA sequence: TGTGCCAGCAGTCAACAGGGGGCTTCAACGAGTGGCTACACCTTC.

The chain recombines TRBV4-1 with TRBJ2-1, with D possibly TRBD1 on 6 matching bases. The CDR3 totals 13 residues. V gave up 3 bases and J gave up 4 bases, with 7 bases separating them. Per the germline V gene, CDR1 is MGHRA and CDR2 is YSYEKL. As DNA, the CDR3 is TGCGCCAGCAGCCACGGACAGTACAATGAGCAGTTCTTC. Its protein product is CASSHGQYNEQFF.

This clone appeared a single time. This sequence joins TRBV30 and TRBJ2-7; 9 bases map to TRBD1. The CDR3 length is 13 residues. Trimming removed 5 bases from V and 3 bases from J; junction bases left unmatched: 5. CDR1 GTSNPN and CDR2 SVGIG come from the germline V gene (reference sequence). CDR3 DNA: TGTGCCTGGGGGACAGGGACAAACTACGAGCAGTACTTC. This encodes CAWGTGTNYEQYF.

The chain employs TRBV19 and TRBJ1-2; TRBD1 matches 9 bases. Unmatched junction bases numbered 6, after V lost 6 bases and J lost 4 bases. The CDR3 loop spans 14 amino acids. The germline V gene has CDR1 LNHDA and CDR2 SQIVND (reference sequence). CDR3: CASSQTGGGYGYTF. In nucleotides, the CDR3 is TGTGCCAGTAGCCAAACAGGGGGCGGCTATGGCTACACCTTC.

The V call is TRBV2, the J call TRBJ1-1; a possible D gene is TRBD1 (5 bases). This CDR3 is 15 amino acids long. Germline V CDR1 and CDR2: SNHLY, FYNNEI. V was clipped by 4 bases and J by 4 bases, with 16 bases between them. The CDR3 loop is CASSGTGPGGTEAFF. Here the CDR3 DNA reads TGTGCCAGCAGTGGAACCGGGCCCGGGGGCACTGAAGCTTTCTTT.

This chain uses TRBV30 with TRBJ1-4; D not resolved. V gave up 2 bases and J gave up 3 bases, with 10 bases separating them. The CDR3 is 14 amino acids. The germline CDR1 and CDR2 sequences are GTSNPN and SVGIG (reference sequence). This CDR3 is CAWSIRDPNEKLFF. CDR3 DNA: TGTGCCTGGAGTATCCGGGATCCTAATGAAAAACTGTTTTTT.

The chain joins TRBV18 to TRBJ2-1; 8 nucleotides match TRBD2. Trimming at V came to 3 bases and at J to 2 bases, leaving 15 bases not matched to a gene. The length of the CDR3 is 19 residues. From germline, CDR1 is KGHSH and CDR2 LQKENI. CDR3 nucleotide sequence: TGTGCCAGCTCACCGGGTGAGCGGGGGTTCCCCTTAACCTACAATGAGCAGTTCTTC. It yields the protein CASSPGERGFPLTYNEQFF.

The chain couples TRBV19 to TRBJ2-3, with 10 bases fitting TRBD2. The germline V gene encodes CDR1 LNHDA and CDR2 SQIVND (reference sequence). This CDR3 has 15 residues. J was trimmed by 6 bases and V by 6 bases; bases with no gene match: 9. CDR3 sequence reads: CASSEEGGLADTQYF. The DNA for the CDR3 is TGTGCCAGTAGCGAAGAGGGGGGACTAGCGGATACGCAGTATTTT.

This chain links TRBV5-1 with TRBJ1-2, with 8 positions matching TRBD1. CDR1 and CDR2 from the germline V gene are SGHRS and YFSETQ. Trimming removed 4 bases from V and 8 bases from J; junction bases left unmatched: 4. The CDR3 has 12 amino acids. For the CDR3, the DNA is TGCGCCAGCAGCAGGACAGGGACCGGCTACACCTTC. It encodes CASSRTGTGYTF.

This chain uses TRBV9 with TRBJ1-1; weak D call: TRBD1 (5 bases). The CDR3 sequence is 15 residues long. The germline V gene has CDR1 SGDLS and CDR2 YYNGEE. V shed 0 bases and J shed 2 bases, with 11 bases lying between them. Here the CDR3 reads CASSVARGKNTEAFF. The CDR3 nucleotides read TGTGCCAGCAGCGTAGCAAGGGGAAAAAACACTGAAGCTTTCTTT.

The rearrangement uses TRBV27 and TRBJ1-2; D ambiguous. Germline loops: CDR1 MNHEY, CDR2 SMNVEV (reference sequence). V dropped 3 bases and J dropped 2 bases, with 7 bases sitting between them. The CDR3 is 13 amino acids. The CDR3 coding sequence is TGTGCCAGCAGTTTTAAAATAAACTATGGCTACACCTTC. As protein: CASSFKINYGYTF.

V usage is TRBV27 and J usage is TRBJ2-5; TRBD2 aligns across 9 bases. This CDR3 is built from 20 residues. The trim removed 5 bases at V and 2 bases at J, leaving 21 bases unmatched. The V gene's germline CDR1 is MNHEY and CDR2 SMNVEV (reference sequence). In nucleotides, the CDR3 is TGTGCCAGCAGTACCCAAAGGGCGGGGGGGCCATTTCGGTTTCAAGAGACCCAGTACTTC. Protein: CASSTQRAGGPFRFQETQYF.

In DNA, the CDR3 is TGCAGCGTTGAAGATATCACTACCCCTACTTCGGGATCCGGGGAGCTGTTTTTT. Residues: CSVEDITTPTSGSGELFF. The chain is built from TRBV29-1 and TRBJ2-2, with a tentative D call TRBD2 (5 bases). Germline V lookup: CDR1 SQVTM, CDR2 ANQGSEA. The CDR3 totals 18 residues. V dropped 0 bases and J dropped 6 bases, with 23 bases sitting between them.

The chain employs TRBV19 and TRBJ1-2; 9 nucleotides align to TRBD1. Germline loops: CDR1 LNHDA, CDR2 SQIVND (reference sequence). There are 11 residues in the CDR3. Here the CDR3 DNA reads TGTGTTACAGGGGGCTTGGATGGCTACACCTTC. Its translation: CVTGGLDGYTF.

The rearrangement uses TRBV7-9 and TRBJ2-3, with 12 bases aligning to TRBD2. The V segment lost 5 bases and the J segment 3 bases; nucleotides outside the gene matches: 9. Germline V gives CDR1 SEHNR, CDR2 FQNEAQ (reference sequence). This CDR3 comprises 17 residues. CDR3 nucleotide sequence: TGTGCCAGCAGCCCATGGGCTAGCGGGAGGGCAACAGATACGCAGTATTTT. The encoded protein is CASSPWASGRATDTQYF.

A word on this clone: A junction boundary mismatches the germline segment, possibly from a read error. The gene calls are TRBV2 and TRBJ1-6; unclear D gene. The CDR3 totals 12 residues. Germline V lookup: CDR1 SNHLY, CDR2 FYNNEI. The CDR3 is CASSVIGFPPIF. The CDR3 DNA is TGTGCCAGCAGTGTTATCGGGTTTCCCCCAATCTTT.